These 19 T cell receptor beta chains originate from one sample sequenced in a study of blood T cell repertoires in COVID-19. The repertoire was sequenced with immunoSEQ multiplex PCR; TCRdb's copy has only in-frame clones and lacks some. This table has tens of thousands of clones, 70% to 90% appearing once. Sequencing used peripheral blood. The receptors here all came from a human donor in a cohort sampled during active COVID-19.

This chain uses TRBV7-3 with TRBJ2-2, with no clear D. The CDR3 has 14 amino acids. The germline CDR1 and CDR2 sequences are SGHTA and FQGTGA. The germline V and J ends were trimmed by 4 bases and 0 bases, with 6 bases remaining between them. CDR3 amino acids: CASSSPANTGELFF. The CDR3 region has the DNA TGTGCCAGCAGCTCCCCTGCGAACACCGGGGAGCTGTTTTTT.

This chain connects TRBV7-2 to TRBJ1-2; the match to TRBD1 covers 11 bases. CDR1 is SGHTA, CDR2 FQGNSA, per germline. V was clipped by 0 bases and J by 7 bases; unmatched bases: 7. The CDR3 spans 16 residues. The CDR3 here is CASSLAWGQGGVGYTF. For the CDR3, the DNA is TGTGCCAGCAGCTTAGCGTGGGGACAGGGGGGAGTTGGCTACACCTTC.

This chain links TRBV5-6 with TRBJ2-2; 9 nucleotides line up with TRBD1. The CDR3 is 15 amino acids. CDR1 is SGHDT and CDR2 is YYEEEE in the germline V gene. The V and J ends lost 4 bases and 6 bases, in that order; junction bases with no gene match: 7. This chain's CDR3 is CASSTGQGIPGELFF. CDR3 nucleotide sequence: TGTGCCAGCAGCACGGGACAGGGTATCCCCGGGGAGCTGTTTTTT.

The rearrangement joins TRBV21-1 to TRBJ2-7; the table's D call, TRBD1, was not checked against the DNA. TRBV21-1 is deemed a pseudogene. The CDR3 has 15 residues. The CDR3 DNA reads TGTGCCAGCAGTCAAAGGGGCAGGATTACCTACGAGCAGTACTTC. This encodes CASSQRGRITYEQYF.

V and J are TRBV9 and TRBJ2-5; D not certain. The V gene lost 1 base and the J gene lost 1 base, with 23 bases spanning the gap. The V gene's germline CDR1 is SGDLS and CDR2 YYNGEE. CDR3 size: 19 residues. The CDR3 protein is CASSVYTVLYVAVQETQYF. In DNA, the CDR3 is TGTGCCAGCAGCGTATACACCGTTCTGTATGTGGCAGTCCAAGAGACCCAGTACTTC.

The chain carries TRBV4-1 and TRBJ2-2, with 13 positions matching TRBD2. Germline V gene sequence: CDR1 MGHRA, CDR2 YSYEKL. V lost 4 bases and J lost 5; bases outside the gene matches: 13. This CDR3 contains 19 residues. The CDR3 protein is CASSRDSLLAGGRTGELFF. Here the CDR3 DNA reads TGCGCCAGCAGCCGGGACAGTCTACTAGCGGGGGGGAGGACCGGGGAGCTGTTTTTT.

J is TRBJ1-2 and V is TRBV12-3 or TRBV12-4; TRBD1 might be the D (5 bases). V was cut by 5 bases and J by 8 bases, with 12 bases left in between. CDR3 size: 12 residues. The CDR3 sequence is CASSGTGEGYTF. DNA for the CDR3: TGTGCCAGCAGTGGGACTGGGGAGGGCTACACCTTC.

A few counts support this clone. The V gene is TRBV30, the J gene TRBJ2-7; D may be TRBD1 (6 bases). V lost 0 bases and J lost 2, with 11 bases in between. The CDR3 spans 14 residues. Per germline, CDR1 GTSNPN and CDR2 SVGIG (reference sequence). DNA of the CDR3: TGTGCCTGGAGTGTACTAGGACAGACCTACGAGCAGTACTTC. As protein: CAWSVLGQTYEQYF.

The rearrangement links TRBV3-1 (or the pseudogene TRBV3-2) to TRBJ2-7; D may be TRBD1 (7 bases). This CDR3 comprises 15 residues. The V gene lost 6 bases and the J gene lost 7 bases, with 22 bases spanning the gap. Germline V gene sequence: CDR1 LGHDT, CDR2 YNNKEL (reference sequence). The CDR3 nucleotides read TGTGCCAGCAGGGGGGGTGGACAGGCCTGGGGAGAGCAGTACTTC. Residues: CASRGGGQAWGEQYF.

The chain recombines TRBV7-2 with TRBJ2-3, with 12 bases fitting TRBD2. Germline loops: CDR1 SGHTA, CDR2 FQGNSA. Trimming removed 3 bases from V and 5 bases from J; junction bases left unmatched: 12. This CDR3 is 18 amino acids long. The DNA of the CDR3 is TGTGCCAGCAGCTTTTGGCTAGCGGGGGGGCGAGTGGGAGATACGCAGTATTTT. Amino acid sequence: CASSFWLAGGRVGDTQYF.

The sample holds one count of this clone. CDR3 residues: CASSGTATGELFF. The CDR3 coding sequence is TGTGCCAGCAGCGGGACAGCCACCGGGGAGCTGTTTTTT. V is TRBV7-9 and J is TRBJ2-2; 7 bases fit TRBD1. The CDR3 is made up of 13 amino acids. J was trimmed by 4 bases and V by 5 bases; bases with no gene match: 1. CDR1 and CDR2 from the germline V gene are SEHNR and FQNEAQ (reference sequence).

This chain uses TRBV11-3 with TRBJ2-5, with TRBD2 identical over 8 bases. The length of the CDR3 is 15 residues. Germline-derived CDR1 and CDR2 are SGHNT and YENEEA. V shed 5 bases and J 4 bases; nucleotides not matched to a gene: 9. CDR3 loop: CASSQRKGLAETQYF. In DNA, the CDR3 is TGTGCCAGCAGCCAACGAAAAGGACTAGCAGAGACCCAGTACTTC.

This clone came up once. The chain has TRBV5-4 and TRBJ1-2; TRBD1 matches 9 bases. Trimming removed 3 bases from V and 4 bases from J; junction bases left unmatched: 7. Looked up from germline, CDR1 is SGHNT and CDR2 is YYREEE (reference sequence). This CDR3 is 15 amino acids long. In DNA, the CDR3 is TGTGCCAGCAGCTGGCCGGGACAGGGATCCTATGGCTACACCTTC. This encodes CASSWPGQGSYGYTF.

Notes on this clone: One end of the junction does not line up with germline, which may come from a read error. The identical CDR3 is also encoded by other nucleotide sequences in the sample. The V call is TRBV27, the J call TRBJ1-2; unclear D gene. The CDR3 has 15 residues. The germline V gene encodes CDR1 MNHEY and CDR2 SMNVEV (reference sequence). As DNA, the CDR3 is TGTGCTAGCAGTCCCCACACCACGAATAACTATGGCTACACCTTC. This codes for CASSPHTTNNYGYTF.

The rearrangement uses TRBV24-1 and TRBJ2-1, with 10 positions matching TRBD1. CDR3 length: 15 residues. Germline V gene data show CDR1 as KGHDR and CDR2 as SFDVKD. V gave up 4 bases and J gave up 8 bases; unmatched junction bases: 7. The CDR3, as DNA: TGTGCCACCAGTGAAGCCGGGACAGGGGACCATGAGCAGTTCTTC. Its protein product is CATSEAGTGDHEQFF.

The chain carries TRBV4-1 and TRBJ1-1; 7 positions agree with TRBD1. This CDR3 comprises 16 residues. Trimming removed 0 bases from V and 7 bases from J; junction bases left unmatched: 11. Germline-derived CDR1 and CDR2 are MGHRA and YSYEKL. The CDR3 sequence: CASSQEGQARTGEAFF. CDR3 DNA: TGCGCCAGCAGCCAAGAAGGACAGGCCCGAACGGGTGAAGCTTTCTTT.

The genes are TRBV7-9 and TRBJ1-5; the D is unclear. The germline gives CDR1 SEHNR, CDR2 FQNEAQ (reference sequence). This CDR3 has 17 amino acids. V shed 0 bases and J shed 1 base, with 13 bases lying between them. CDR3 sequence: CASSLAEESVSNQPQHF. DNA of the CDR3: TGTGCCAGCAGCTTAGCGGAGGAGAGCGTAAGCAATCAGCCCCAGCATTTT.

This chain links TRBV2 with TRBJ2-5; 15 nucleotides agree with TRBD2. This CDR3 comprises 18 residues. Germline values: CDR1 SNHLY, CDR2 FYNNEI. The junction had 15 bases not matched to a gene; V was cut back by 8 bases and J by 5 bases. As DNA, the CDR3 is TGTGCCAGCGTAGTTGGAAGGACTAGCGGGGGGGCCATGGAGACCCAGTACTTC. Translated: CASVVGRTSGGAMETQYF.

This clone appeared a single time. The chain employs TRBV19 and TRBJ1-2; unclear D gene. The CDR3 extends over 12 amino acids. CDR1 LNHDA and CDR2 SQIVND come from the germline V gene (reference sequence). Trimming took off 6 bases at V and 8 bases at J, with 13 bases between the two ends. Here the CDR3 DNA reads TGTGCCAGTAGCCCCGGGAAAAGGGGCTACACCTTC. Amino acid sequence: CASSPGKRGYTF. The whole variable domain, remainder taken from reference TRBV19 and TRBJ1-2, is DGGITQSPKYLFRKEGQNVTLSCEQNLNHDAMYWYRQDPGQGLRLIYYSQIVNDFQKGDIAEGYSVSREKKESFPLTVTSAQKNPTAFYLCASSPGKRGYTFGSGTRLTVV.